The 21 T cell receptor beta chains listed next were all sequenced from one sample in a study of cytomegalovirus exposure and HLA in healthy donors. The PCR was carried out with 60 Vbeta primers and 13 Jbeta primers. The repertoire was sequenced with immunoSEQ multiplex PCR; TCRdb's copy has only in-frame clones and lacks some. Found here are roughly 140,000 clones, 80% to 90% of them singletons; the top ten hold roughly 4.3%. Material: PBMCs. These receptors were obtained from a woman in her forties in good health and CMV-seropositive.

The chain combines TRBV18 with TRBJ2-1, with 9 positions matching TRBD2. The ends lost 3 bases at V and 6 bases at J; junction bases unmatched: 9. CDR1 and CDR2 (germline): KGHSH, LQKENI. The CDR3 runs 16 residues. The CDR3 sequence is CASSPTGREGPNEQFF. The CDR3 DNA reads as TGTGCCAGCTCACCGACAGGGCGGGAGGGCCCCAATGAGCAGTTCTTC.

This rearrangement joins TRBV5-4 to TRBJ2-5; perhaps TRBD2 as D (7 bases). This CDR3 is built from 16 residues. Deletions cut 6 bases from V and 5 bases from J, with 23 bases between. Per germline, CDR1 SGHNT and CDR2 YYREEE (reference sequence). Here the CDR3 DNA reads TGTGCCAGCACCCCGACGAGAGGGGGGGCCGTCGAGACCCAGTACTTC. Encoded protein: CASTPTRGGAVETQYF. The full variable domain, with the rest looked up from reference TRBV5-4 and TRBJ2-5, is ETGVTQSPTHLIKTRGQQVTLRCSSQSGHNTVSWYQQALGQGPQFIFQYYREEENGRGNFPPRFSGLQFPNYSSELNVNALELDDSALYLCASTPTRGGAVETQYFGPGTRLLVL.

The rearrangement joins TRBV19 to TRBJ1-1; 8 nucleotides match TRBD1. This CDR3 has 14 residues. CDR1 is LNHDA and CDR2 is SQIVND in the germline V gene (reference sequence). The J segment lost 4 bases and the V segment lost 5 bases, leaving 6 bases of the junction unmatched. The CDR3 protein is CASSSTGGATEAFF. CDR3 sequence (DNA): TGTGCCAGTAGTTCTACAGGGGGGGCCACTGAAGCTTTCTTT.

This chain uses TRBV5-6 with TRBJ2-2; D not resolved. Germline CDR1 SGHDT, CDR2 YYEEEE. The CDR3 is 15 amino acids. Trimming removed 0 bases from V and 7 bases from J, with 13 bases in between. The CDR3 coding sequence is TGTGCCAGCAGCTTGGTGCTTGCGGCTCACGGGGAGCTGTTTTTT. The encoded protein is CASSLVLAAHGELFF.

This clone was counted a few times. The V and J genes are TRBV27 and TRBJ2-7, with 7 bases identical to TRBD1. The germline V gene has CDR1 MNHEY and CDR2 SMNVEV (reference sequence). This CDR3 has 16 residues. J gave up 3 bases and V 4 bases, and 12 bases lay outside the gene matches. CDR3 in amino acids: CASSSAPWDSRYEQYF. The DNA for the CDR3 is TGTGCCAGCAGTTCAGCCCCCTGGGACAGTCGCTACGAGCAGTACTTC.

The chain has TRBV4-2 and TRBJ2-1; TRBD2 matches 8 bases. This CDR3 contains 17 residues. The germline CDR1 and CDR2 sequences are LGHNA and YNFKEQ. V gave up 8 bases and J gave up 7 bases; unmatched junction bases: 19. The CDR3 here is CASSASTGGDERNEQFF. For the CDR3, the DNA is TGTGCCAGCTCCGCAAGTACGGGGGGGGACGAAAGGAATGAGCAGTTCTTC.

This chain connects TRBV19 to TRBJ1-2, with D perhaps TRBD1 (5 bases). V lost 6 bases and J 14 bases, leaving 19 bases between the germline ends. Germline V CDR1 and CDR2: LNHDA, SQIVND (reference sequence). The CDR3 extends over 12 amino acids. The CDR3 region is CASSPGRTSDTF. The DNA of the CDR3 is TGTGCCAGTAGCCCCGGGAGGACATCAGATACCTTC.

The genes are TRBV7-2 and TRBJ2-3; the match to TRBD1 covers 8 bases. Trimming cost V 2 bases and J 4 bases; bases outside gene matches: 5. The germline CDR1 and CDR2 sequences are SGHTA and FQGNSA. This CDR3 has 15 residues. The CDR3 loop is CASSLTTGAADTQYF. The CDR3 nucleotides are TGTGCCAGCAGCTTAACGACAGGGGCCGCAGATACGCAGTATTTT.

The chain uses TRBV6-1 and TRBJ2-3, with 7 bases that match TRBD1. The trim removed 5 bases at V and 2 bases at J, leaving 4 bases unmatched. Germline lookup yields CDR1 MNHNS and CDR2 SASEGT. The CDR3 has 14 residues. This CDR3 is CASSRGQATDTQYF. CDR3 coding DNA: TGTGCCAGCAGTAGAGGACAGGCCACAGATACGCAGTATTTT.

In its sample, this clone was seen once. The chain employs TRBV5-1 and TRBJ2-5; D gene unclear. CDR3 length: 11 amino acids. V was trimmed by 3 bases and J by 2 bases, leaving 2 bases between them. Per germline, CDR1 SGHRS and CDR2 YFSETQ. The CDR3 reads CASSSQETQYF. The CDR3 DNA reads TGCGCCAGCAGCTCACAAGAGACCCAGTACTTC.

The rearrangement uses TRBV11-2 and TRBJ2-7; weak D call: TRBD2 (5 bases). This CDR3 comprises 16 residues. V lost 1 base to trimming and J lost 5 bases, with 18 bases between them. CDR1 SGHAT and CDR2 FQNNGV come from the germline V gene. The CDR3 DNA reads TGTGCCAGCAGCTTAGGGGTCCGGTCCCGAGGGAACGAGCAGTACTTC. Its protein is CASSLGVRSRGNEQYF.

This clone turned up a few times. This sequence joins TRBV6-4 and TRBJ2-6; possibly TRBD1 for D (6 bases). Trimming removed 1 base at V and 1 base at J, with 8 bases between. This CDR3 is 16 amino acids long. Germline-derived CDR1 and CDR2 are MRHNA and SNTAGT. Here the CDR3 reads CASSDLGASGANVLTF. CDR3 nucleotide sequence: TGTGCCAGCAGTGACTTGGGGGCGTCTGGGGCCAACGTCCTGACTTTC.

This clone was seen a single time. The V call is TRBV4-3, the J call TRBJ2-1; 7 nucleotides align to TRBD2. CDR3 length: 18 residues. Germline V lookup: CDR1 LGHNA, CDR2 YSLEER. V lost 1 base and J lost 8; bases outside the gene matches: 17. The CDR3 is CASSQVGTGRGKIDEQFF. The CDR3 region has the DNA TGCGCCAGCAGCCAAGTCGGGACCGGGCGGGGGAAAATCGATGAGCAGTTCTTC.

This chain connects TRBV5-1 to TRBJ2-5; 11 bases agree with TRBD1. Germline CDR1 reads SGHRS; CDR2 reads YFSETQ. There are 18 residues in the CDR3. Trimming cost V 4 bases and J 2 bases; bases outside gene matches: 13. CDR3 bases: TGCGCCAGCAGCGGAGGACAGGGGGCGCAGATTGGTCAAGAGACCCAGTACTTC. This gives the protein CASSGGQGAQIGQETQYF.

V usage is TRBV6-6 and J usage is TRBJ1-4, with D hard to call. In germline, CDR1 is MNHNY, CDR2 SVGAGI (reference sequence). Trimming left V 8 bases short and J 5 bases short, with 12 bases between. The CDR3 length is 13 residues. The CDR3 sequence: CASQDTVNEKLFF. CDR3 coding DNA: TGTGCCAGCCAAGATACAGTGAATGAAAAACTGTTTTTT.

The chain combines TRBV7-3 with TRBJ2-3; 10 bases agree with TRBD2. Germline trimming cut 5 bases from V and 2 bases from J; bases unmatched to any gene: 4. Germline assignment: CDR1 SGHTA and CDR2 FQGTGA. The CDR3 is made up of 15 amino acids. The CDR3 nucleotides read TGTGCCAGCAGCAGTGGGACTAGCGACACAGATACGCAGTATTTT. It yields the protein CASSSGTSDTDTQYF.

This clone was counted a single time. The CDR3 reads CASSPLAALTDTQYF. The CDR3 DNA is TGTGCCAGCTCACCCTTGGCGGCCCTCACAGATACGCAGTATTTT. The rearrangement joins TRBV18 to TRBJ2-3; D unclear. Between the trimmed V and J ends, which lost 3 bases and 2 bases, there was a span of 12 bases. The CDR3 runs to 15 residues. In germline, CDR1 is KGHSH, CDR2 LQKENI.

Written as DNA, the CDR3 is TGTGCCAGCAGTTCGCTTCCTAGCGGGGGGTTTGCCCACGAGCAGTACTTC. Its translation: CASSSLPSGGFAHEQYF. V gene TRBV27 combines with J gene TRBJ2-7; 11 bases match TRBD2. The J segment lost 5 bases and the V segment lost 4 bases, leaving 13 bases of the junction unmatched. The CDR3 loop spans 17 amino acids. Per the germline V gene, CDR1 is MNHEY and CDR2 is SMNVEV (reference sequence).

The CDR3 loop is CASSLTGLAGLGGYNEQFF. DNA for the CDR3: TGCGCCAGCAGCCTAACGGGACTAGCGGGCTTAGGGGGTTACAATGAGCAGTTCTTC. The chain links TRBV5-1 to TRBJ2-1; 12 bases are a match to TRBD2. Germline-derived CDR1 and CDR2 are SGHRS and YFSETQ. Unmatched junction bases numbered 15, after V lost 4 bases and J lost 4 bases. The CDR3 is 19 amino acids. The full variable domain, rest sourced from reference TRBV5-1 and TRBJ2-1, is KAGVTQTPRYLIKTRGQQVTLSCSPISGHRSVSWYQQTPGQGLQFLFEYFSETQRNKGNFPGRFSGRQFSNSRSEMNVSTLELGDSALYLCASSLTGLAGLGGYNEQFFGPGTRLTVL.

This clone showed up just a few times. The V call is TRBV5-4, the J call TRBJ1-2; D not resolved. Trimming pared 1 base from V and 4 bases from J, leaving 5 bases between. The CDR3 contains 12 residues. The germline gives CDR1 SGHNT, CDR2 YYREEE (reference sequence). The CDR3 DNA is TGTGCCAGCAGCTTGACCGGCTATGGCTACACCTTC. It specifies CASSLTGYGYTF.

This clone has only a few counts. The chain employs TRBV5-6 and TRBJ1-5; TRBD1 agrees at 7 bases. CDR1 and CDR2 (germline): SGHDT, YYEEEE. The V and J ends lost 2 bases and 2 bases, in that order; junction bases with no gene match: 4. The CDR3 has 15 amino acids. CDR3 amino acids: CASSFRGGGNQPQHF. DNA of the CDR3: TGTGCCAGCAGCTTTCGAGGGGGCGGCAATCAGCCCCAGCATTTT.